The clone carrying this T cell receptor beta chain came up once. No antigen is known for it. Profiled with immunoSEQ multiplex PCR; TCRdb holds only in-frame clones, not every one. Altogether tens of thousands of clones are present, 94% being singletons, with the ten largest covering 2.9%. The data were taken from a study of T cells after posttransplantation cyclophosphamide. Study observations and caveats: Donor CD8+ memory clones often dominated recipient blood repertoires at later times. Recipient CMV seropositivity and CMV reactivation strongly tracked TRB clonality. Skin or GI-infiltrating T cells shared few TRB sequences with blood.

Germline V gene sequence: CDR1 SEHNR, CDR2 FQNEAQ (reference sequence). CDR3 size: 14 residues. V dropped 1 base and J dropped 2 bases, with 8 bases sitting between them. The chain recombines TRBV7-9 with TRBJ2-5; a possible D gene is TRBD1 (5 bases). The sequencing input was PBMCs. The clonotype originates from a woman aged 25 to 39 in good health and a related stem cell transplant donor. The CDR3 nucleotides read TGTGCCAGCAGCTTAGTAGGGGTACAAGAGACCCAGTACTTC. Its protein product is CASSLVGVQETQYF.